This T cell receptor (beta chain) appears in the sequencing data of a study of CD8+ T cells in alopecia areata. Trimming took 6 bases from V and 7 from J; bases not matched to a gene: 13. The CDR3 is 15 amino acids. The germline V gene has CDR1 WSHSY and CDR2 SAAADI. Investigators isolated RNA and reverse transcribed it into cDNA to act as the sequencing template. Sequencing used immunoSEQ multiplex PCR; TCRdb keeps in-frame clones, though not all of them. Among 150,000 or so clones listed, 67% were seen once. This chain connects TRBV10-2 to TRBJ2-7; TRBD1 agrees at 9 bases. This material consisted of CD8+ T cells sorted from blood, taken at week 0. This receptor was taken from a human donor with alopecia areata. CDR3 region: CASRPRGGQGLEQYF. CDR3 DNA sequence: TGCGCCAGCAGACCCCGAGGGGGACAGGGACTGGAGCAGTACTTC.